This T cell receptor (beta chain) was retrieved from a study of tumor-infiltrating lymphocytes in primary liver carcinoma. A remark on this clonotype: This may come from a read error, since a much larger clone is one base off.

Researchers drew blood RNA from unsorted whole blood and extracted germline DNA as well. Total RNA (around 500 ng) served as template for TCR beta cDNA synthesis primed by a constant-region primer. Libraries covering TCR beta were generated through three nested multiplex PCR rounds (using a slightly modified ARM-PCR). Both of the initial two PCR rounds ran for 10 cycles and employed TRBV1-TRBV30 forward primers alongside a C-beta reverse primer. TCRdb re-analysed the multiplex PCR reads in MiXCR, keeping a single row per CDR3 protein. In the table there are about 310,000 distinct CDR3 sequences, roughly 60% of which are singletons. Germline assignment: CDR1 MNHNY and CDR2 SVGAGI (reference sequence). The CDR3 totals 11 residues.

Sequencing used peripheral blood. This TCR came from a woman younger than 45 with primary liver carcinoma and hepatitis B virus infection. The J gene is TRBJ2-1, the V gene TRBV6-6, with D uncertain. The CDR3 reads CVSSFKNEQFF. CDR3 in DNA: TGTGTCAGCAGTTTCAAGAATGAGCAGTTCTTC.